This T cell receptor (beta chain) was recovered during a study of post-analysis software for immune sequencing data. Study-wide context: Included courses were relapsing-remitting and secondary progressive multiple sclerosis; progressive-relapsing multiple sclerosis was also included. Study-level results: Five or six TRBV segments were significantly more frequent in patients than in controls. TRBV5-6, TRBV5-1 and TRBV20-1 were among these segments.

The TCR beta cDNA libraries carried unique molecular identifiers. Each CDR3 protein gets one entry after TCRdb re-called the PCR reads with MiXCR. The sample lists hundreds of thousands of distinct CDR3 sequences, roughly 27% occurring once. The sample holds a few counts of this clonotype. Its target is not known. Germline assignment: CDR1 SGHTA and CDR2 FQGNSA. The CDR3 has 15 amino acids. Between the trimmed V and J ends, which lost 1 base and 0 bases, there was a span of 9 bases. Material: blood. The gene calls are TRBV7-2 and TRBJ2-5; possible D gene TRBD2, 5 bases. The source is a girl aged 5 to 17 with multiple sclerosis. Here the CDR3 DNA reads TGTGCCAGCAGCTTAGGAGGGAATCACCAAGAGACCCAGTACTTC. Its translation: CASSLGGNHQETQYF. Full variable domain (remainder filled in from reference TRBV7-2 and TRBJ2-5): GAGVSQSPSNKVTEKGKDVELRCDPISGHTALYWYRQSLGQGLEFLIYFQGNSAPDKSGLPSDRFSAERTGGSVSTLTIQRTQQEDSAVYLCASSLGGNHQETQYFGPGTRLLVL.